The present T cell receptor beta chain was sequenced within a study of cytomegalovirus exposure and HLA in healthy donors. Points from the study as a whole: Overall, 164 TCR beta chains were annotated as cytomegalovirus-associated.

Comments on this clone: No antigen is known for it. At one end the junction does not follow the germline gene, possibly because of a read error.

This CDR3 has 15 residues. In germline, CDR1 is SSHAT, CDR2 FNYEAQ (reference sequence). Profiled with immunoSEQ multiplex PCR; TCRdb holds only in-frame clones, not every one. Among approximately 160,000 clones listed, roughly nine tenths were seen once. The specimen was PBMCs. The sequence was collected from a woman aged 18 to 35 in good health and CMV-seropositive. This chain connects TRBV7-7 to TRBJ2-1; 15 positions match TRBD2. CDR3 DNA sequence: TGTGCTAGCAGCTTAGACGGACTAGCGGGAGGGCCCCAAATCTTC. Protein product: CASSLDGLAGGPQIF. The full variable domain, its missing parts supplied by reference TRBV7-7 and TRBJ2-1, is GAGVSQSPRYKVTKRGQDVTLRCDPISSHATLYWYQQALGQGPEFLTYFNYEAQPDKSGLPSDRFSAERPEGSISTLTIQRTEQRDSAMYRCASSLDGLAGGPQIFGPGTRLTVL.